This T cell receptor (beta chain) was documented in a study of blood T cell repertoires in COVID-19. Background on the study: Spain, Italy and the United States supplied samples that represented acute and convalescent COVID-19. The cDNA or gDNA used as material had been derived from T cells, B-cell-depleted T cells, or PBMCs.

Per the study methods: Reference gene primer amplification yielded estimated nucleated cell counts. Assay: immunoSEQ multiplex PCR; the TCRdb copy retains only in-frame clones and omits some. V, J and clone size are taken as reported in that table, and D and trimming were inferred from the DNA itself. The table shows around 150,000 clones, with about 85% occurring only once. After removal of 5 bases from V and 8 bases from J, the junction contained 9 bases not matched to a gene. From germline, CDR1 is SEHNR and CDR2 FQNEAQ (reference sequence). The CDR3 length is 15 residues. The sample consisted of peripheral blood. The TCR sequence derives from a woman aged 60-75 years with active or convalescent COVID-19. This rearrangement joins TRBV7-9 to TRBJ1-4, with TRBD1 identical over 9 bases. The DNA of the CDR3 is TGTGCCAGCAGCCCGGCCGGACAGGGGAGGGAAAAACTGTTTTTT. As protein: CASSPAGQGREKLFF.